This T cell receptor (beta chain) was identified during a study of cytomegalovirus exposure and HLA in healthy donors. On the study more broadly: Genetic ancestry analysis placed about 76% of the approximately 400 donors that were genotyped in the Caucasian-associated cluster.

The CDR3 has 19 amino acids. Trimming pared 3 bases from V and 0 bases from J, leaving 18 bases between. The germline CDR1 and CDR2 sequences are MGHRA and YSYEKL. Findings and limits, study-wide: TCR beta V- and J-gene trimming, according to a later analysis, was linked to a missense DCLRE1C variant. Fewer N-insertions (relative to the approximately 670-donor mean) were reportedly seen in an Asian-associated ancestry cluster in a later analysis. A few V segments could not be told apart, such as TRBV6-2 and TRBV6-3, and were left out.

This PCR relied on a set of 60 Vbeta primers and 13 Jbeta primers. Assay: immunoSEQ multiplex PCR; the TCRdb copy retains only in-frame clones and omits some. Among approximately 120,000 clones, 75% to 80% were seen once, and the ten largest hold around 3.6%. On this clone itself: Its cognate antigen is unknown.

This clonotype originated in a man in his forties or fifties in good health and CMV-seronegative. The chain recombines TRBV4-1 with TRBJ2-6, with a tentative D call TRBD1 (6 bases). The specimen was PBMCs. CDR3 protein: CASSHSGTQFFSGANVLTF. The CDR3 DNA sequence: TGCGCCAGCAGCCACTCCGGGACACAGTTTTTCTCTGGGGCCAACGTCCTGACTTTC.